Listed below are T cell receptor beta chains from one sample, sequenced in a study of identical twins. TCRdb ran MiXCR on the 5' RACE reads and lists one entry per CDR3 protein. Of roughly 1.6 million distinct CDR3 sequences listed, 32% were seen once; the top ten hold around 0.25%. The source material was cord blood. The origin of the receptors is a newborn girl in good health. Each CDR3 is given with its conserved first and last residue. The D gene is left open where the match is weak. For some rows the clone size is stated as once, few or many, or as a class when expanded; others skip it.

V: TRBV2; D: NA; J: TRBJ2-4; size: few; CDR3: CASSAAGEGNIQYF; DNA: TGTGCCAGCAGTGCGGCCGGGGAAGGGAACATTCAGTACTTC
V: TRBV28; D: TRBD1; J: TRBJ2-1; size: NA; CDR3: CASSPRDRVDNEQFF; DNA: TGTGCCAGCAGTCCCCGGGACAGGGTTGACAATGAGCAGTTCTTC
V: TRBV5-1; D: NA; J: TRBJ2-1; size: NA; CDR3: CASSLDWHEQFF; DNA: TGCGCCAGCAGCTTGGACTGGCATGAGCAGTTCTTC
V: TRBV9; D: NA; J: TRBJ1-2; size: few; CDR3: CVSSEEDYTF; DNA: TGTGTCAGCAGCGAGGAGGACTACACCTTC
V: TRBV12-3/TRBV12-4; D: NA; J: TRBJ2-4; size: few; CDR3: CASSSGTAWGKNIQYF; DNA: TGTGCCAGCAGTTCCGGGACCGCATGGGGGAAAAACATTCAGTACTTC
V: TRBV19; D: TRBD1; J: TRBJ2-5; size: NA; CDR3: CASMRTGTGETQYF; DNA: TGTGCCAGTATGCGGACAGGGACTGGAGAGACCCAGTACTTC
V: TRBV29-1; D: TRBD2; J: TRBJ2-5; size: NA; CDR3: CSGGFVTSGSNEQYF; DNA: TGCAGCGGGGGATTTGTGACTAGCGGGAGCAATGAGCAGTACTTC
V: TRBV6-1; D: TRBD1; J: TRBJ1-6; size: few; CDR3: CASSKGGTGGSPLHF; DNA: TGTGCCAGCAGCAAAGGGGGGACAGGCGGTTCACCCCTCCACTTT
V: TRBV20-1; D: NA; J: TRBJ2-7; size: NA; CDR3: CSAHGKAAGSSYNEQYF; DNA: TGCAGTGCCCATGGTAAGGCGGCGGGGAGCTCCTACAATGAGCAGTACTTC
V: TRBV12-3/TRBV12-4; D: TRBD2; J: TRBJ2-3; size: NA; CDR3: CASSGGTSGPPDAQYF; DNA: TGTGCCAGCAGTGGCGGGACTAGCGGGCCACCAGATGCGCAGTATTTT
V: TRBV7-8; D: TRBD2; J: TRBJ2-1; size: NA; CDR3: CASSSRTRERNEQFF; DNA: TGTGCCAGCAGCTCCCGGACTAGGGAACGCAATGAGCAGTTCTTC
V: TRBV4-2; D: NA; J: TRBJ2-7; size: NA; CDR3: CASSHGDGYEQYF; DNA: TGTGCCAGCAGCCACGGGGACGGCTACGAGCAGTACTTC
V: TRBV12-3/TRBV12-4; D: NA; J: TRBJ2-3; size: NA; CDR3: CASSLVGLAASADTQYF; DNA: TGTGCCAGCAGTTTAGTTGGGTTAGCGGCGAGCGCAGATACGCAGTATTTT
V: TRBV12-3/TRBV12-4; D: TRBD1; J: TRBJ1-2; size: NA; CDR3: CASSSPSRQGYGYTF; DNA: TGTGCCAGCAGTTCCCCCTCCAGACAGGGCTATGGCTACACCTTC
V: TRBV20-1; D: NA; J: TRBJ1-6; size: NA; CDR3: CSAGRLTNSPLHF; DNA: TGCAGTGCGGGACGCCTAACTAATTCACCCCTCCACTTT
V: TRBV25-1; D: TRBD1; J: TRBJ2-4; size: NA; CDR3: CASSEWQGANIQYF; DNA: TGTGCCAGCAGTGAATGGCAGGGGGCAAACATTCAGTACTTC
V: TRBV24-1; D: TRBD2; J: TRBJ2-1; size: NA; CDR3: CATSTSGKAYNEQFF; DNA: TGTGCCACCAGCACTAGCGGGAAAGCTTACAATGAGCAGTTCTTC
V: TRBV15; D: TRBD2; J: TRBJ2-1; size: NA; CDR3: CATQTSGYSYNEQFF; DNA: TGTGCCACACAGACTAGCGGGTATTCCTACAATGAGCAGTTCTTC
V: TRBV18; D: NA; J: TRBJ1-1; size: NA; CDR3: CASSPPLWRAEAFF; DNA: TGTGCCAGCTCACCACCTCTCTGGAGGGCCGAAGCTTTCTTT
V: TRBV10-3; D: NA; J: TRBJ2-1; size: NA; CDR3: CAISVGAIEQFF; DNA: TGTGCCATCAGTGTAGGAGCGATTGAGCAGTTCTTC
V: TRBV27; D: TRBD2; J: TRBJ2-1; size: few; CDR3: CASSPRTSGKLREQFF; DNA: TGTGCCAGCAGTCCACGGACTAGCGGGAAATTGCGGGAGCAGTTCTTC
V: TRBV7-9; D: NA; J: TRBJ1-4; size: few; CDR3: CASSRTDATNEKLFF; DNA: TGTGCCAGCAGCCGGACAGATGCAACTAATGAAAAACTGTTTTTT
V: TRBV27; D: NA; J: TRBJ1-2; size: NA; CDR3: CASSLTQGRGYTF; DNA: TGTGCCAGCAGTTTAACCCAGGGGCGAGGCTACACCTTC
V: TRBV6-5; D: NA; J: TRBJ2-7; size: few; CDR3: CASRGLTYEQYF; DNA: TGTGCCAGCAGAGGCCTCACCTACGAGCAGTACTTC
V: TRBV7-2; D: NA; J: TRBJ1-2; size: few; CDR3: CASSLSQGPYGYTF; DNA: TGTGCCAGCAGCTTAAGCCAGGGGCCGTATGGCTACACCTTC
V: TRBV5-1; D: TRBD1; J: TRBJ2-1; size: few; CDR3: CASSRGGGNEQFF; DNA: TGCGCCAGCAGCCGAGGGGGCGGAAATGAGCAGTTCTTC
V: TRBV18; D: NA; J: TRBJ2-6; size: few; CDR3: CASSPLPSEFFSGANVLTF; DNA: TGTGCCAGCTCACCTCTCCCTAGCGAGTTCTTCTCTGGGGCCAACGTCCTGACTTTC
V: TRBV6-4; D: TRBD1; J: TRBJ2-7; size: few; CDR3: CASSDPRTGTSYEQYF; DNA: TGTGCCAGCAGTGACCCCCGGACAGGGACATCCTACGAGCAGTACTTC
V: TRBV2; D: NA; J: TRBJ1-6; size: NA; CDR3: CASRASVRDSPLHF; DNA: TGTGCCAGCCGCGCCTCAGTAAGGGATTCACCCCTCCACTTT
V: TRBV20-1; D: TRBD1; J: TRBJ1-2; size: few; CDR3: CSASGQGTNYGYTF; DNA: TGCAGTGCTAGCGGACAGGGGACGAACTATGGCTACACCTTC
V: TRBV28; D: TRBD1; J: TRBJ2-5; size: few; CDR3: CASRLQGAGETQYF; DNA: TGTGCCAGCAGGCTACAGGGGGCAGGGGAGACCCAGTACTTC
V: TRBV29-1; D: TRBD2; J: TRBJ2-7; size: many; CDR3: CSVVPKWTSGYEQYF; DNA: TGCAGCGTTGTTCCGAAGTGGACTAGCGGTTACGAGCAGTACTTC
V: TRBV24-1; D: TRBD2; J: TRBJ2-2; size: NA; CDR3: CATSDLGGTSGTGELFF; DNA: TGTGCCACCAGTGATTTAGGCGGGACTAGCGGGACCGGGGAGCTGTTTTTT